The 11 T cell receptor beta chains in this list originate from one sample, sequenced in a study of tumor-infiltrating lymphocytes in primary liver carcinoma (dated by TCRdb to 2016 to 2017). Without any cell sorting, total RNA and DNA were extracted together from approximately 20-30 mg of bulk tissue using the AllPrep DNA/RNA mini kit. Data came from an Illumina HiSeq 2500. A constant-region primer and ProtoScript II reverse transcriptase were used to reverse-transcribe TCRbeta-specific cDNA from 500 ng total RNA. Three nested multiplex PCR rounds, following a slightly modified ARM-PCR procedure, were used to build the TCRbeta libraries. Multiplex TRBV1-TRBV30 forward primers and a Cbeta reverse primer were used in the first two PCR rounds, each of which was run for roughly 10 cycles. TCRdb handled the public reads itself, with Q25 trimming in fastp and clone calling in MiXCR, and kept productive beta chains. Every CDR3 protein is listed once, alongside the most common genes and DNA of its rows. Here the sample has around 80,000 distinct CDR3 sequences; roughly 72% occur a single time. Just under 20% of the sample is held by the ten biggest clonotypes.

The sequencing input was liver tumor tissue from sampling region 1. The sample's cell subset or site label, decoded: tumor region T1, superior pole. The receptors originated from a man aged 35-49 years with primary liver carcinoma and hepatitis B virus infection.

As concerns this clonotype: Compared with germline, one end of the junction differs, possibly owing to a read error. This rearrangement joins TRBV12-3 or TRBV12-4 to TRBJ2-3; tentative D call: TRBD2 (6 bases). The CDR3 covers 15 residues. The CDR3 DNA reads TGTGTCAGCAGCTTTACTAGCCCAAACACAGATACGCAGTATTTT. Amino acids: CVSSFTSPNTDTQYF.

In the case of this clonotype: A read error may produce the germline difference seen at one junction end. V gene TRBV12-3 or TRBV12-4 combines with J gene TRBJ2-7; D is perhaps TRBD1 or TRBD2 (5 bases each). The CDR3 is made up of 14 amino acids. The CDR3 region has the DNA TGTGCCAGCAGTACCCAAAACGGGGCCTACGAGCGGCACTTC. Protein: CASSTQNGAYERHF.

In its sample, this clonotype was seen once. CDR3 sequence: CASNSRLPSPSYNEQFF. In DNA, the CDR3 is TGTGCCAGCAACTCTAGATTGCCCAGCCCGTCCTACAATGAGCAGTTCTTC. The rearrangement uses TRBV13 and TRBJ2-1; D unresolved. The germline V gene has CDR1 PRHDT and CDR2 FYEKMQ (reference sequence). Trimming shortened V by 7 bases and J by 1 base, and 20 bases separated the two germline ends. The CDR3 has 17 residues.

Of note for this clonotype: A junction end diverges from the germline sequence, so it may reflect a read error. The chain combines TRBV12-3 or TRBV12-4 with TRBJ2-4; D unresolved. This CDR3 region has 14 residues. The CDR3 DNA sequence: TGTGCCAGCACCCGGGCTCAAGCCCAAAACATTCAGTATTTC. Amino acid sequence: CASTRAQAQNIQYF.

The chain employs TRBV11-1 and TRBJ2-1; TRBD2 aligns across 8 bases. Germline V CDR1 and CDR2: SGHAT, FQDESV (reference sequence). This CDR3 contains 15 residues. The CDR3 region has the DNA TGTGTCGGCACTAAGGGGAGCGGGAGTGGGAATGAGCAGTTCTTC. Encoded protein: CVGTKGSGSGNEQFF.

V gene TRBV7-9 combines with J gene TRBJ2-7; 8 bases align to TRBD2. The V and J ends lost 3 bases and 0 bases, in that order; junction bases with no gene match: 4. CDR1 SEHNR and CDR2 FQNEAQ come from the germline V gene (reference sequence). CDR3 length equals 15 residues. CDR3 DNA sequence: TGTGCCAGCAGCTTCTCGGGAGGGCACTCCTACGAGCAGTACTTC. Translating it yields CASSFSGGHSYEQYF.

Of note for this clonotype: A much larger clone lies one base from this, so it may be a read error. V usage is TRBV28 and J usage is TRBJ1-1; no clear D. In germline, CDR1 is MDHEN, CDR2 SYDVKM. Between the trimmed V and J ends, which lost 4 bases and 5 bases, there was a span of 17 bases. The CDR3 covers 15 residues. CDR3: CASSSPLVGGTEAFF. The DNA for the CDR3 is TGTGCCAGCAGTTCACCGCTAGTAGGAGGGACTGAAGCTTTCTTT.

The chain combines TRBV5-1 with TRBJ2-1, with 7 nucleotides matching TRBD2. The V and J ends lost 0 bases and 4 bases, in that order; junction bases with no gene match: 4. Germline V gene lookup returns CDR1 SGHRS and CDR2 YFSETQ. This CDR3 is built from 15 residues. The CDR3 sequence: CASSLVSSGYNEQFF. CDR3 in DNA: TGCGCCAGCAGCTTGGTCTCTAGCGGTTACAATGAGCAGTTCTTC.

This clonotype was counted a few times. An end of the junction differs from the germline gene, which may be a read error. The chain carries TRBV6-1 and TRBJ1-1; no reliable D call. CDR3 length: 14 amino acids. CDR1 and CDR2 from the germline V gene are MNHNS and SASEGT. Written as DNA, the CDR3 is TGTGCCGGCAGTTGCGGCGGGGTGAACACTGAAGCTTTCTTT. This translates into CAGSCGGVNTEAFF.

About this clonotype: Since no conserved phenylalanine or tryptophan closes the CDR3, a read error is the likely cause. The rearrangement uses TRBV6-5 and TRBJ1-1; possible D gene TRBD1, 5 bases. Trimming left V 10 bases short and J 2 bases short, with 14 bases between. CDR1 and CDR2 (germline): MNHEY, SVGAGI. There are 13 residues in the CDR3. The CDR3 is CATVGGVNTEAFL. Here the CDR3 DNA reads TGTGCCACCGTGGGAGGGGTTAACACTGAAGCTTTCCTT.

To note about this clonotype: This CDR3 fails to terminate in the conserved phenylalanine or tryptophan, so it likely reflects a read error. This chain connects TRBV6-5 to TRBJ2-7; D remains ambiguous. This CDR3 is built from 14 residues. The germline V and J ends were trimmed by 3 bases and 4 bases, with 13 bases remaining between them. Germline V gene lookup returns CDR1 MNHEY and CDR2 SVGAGI. CDR3 residues: CASSYAVKGYEQYI. The CDR3 DNA is TGTGCCAGCAGTTATGCGGTCAAGGGATACGAGCAGTACATC.